This TCR beta chain was recorded in a study of T cell responses to AZD1222 COVID-19 vaccine (dated by TCRdb to the early 2020s). Broadly, across the study: Because spike-specific TCR depth and breadth did not differ between the two schedules, AZD1222 recipients who got a second dose at roughly 4 weeks were pooled with those who got a second dose at roughly 12 weeks. TCR sequencing covered fewer than 250 trial participants: 200 to 220 given two doses of AZD1222 and 26 given two doses of MenACWY control vaccine. Trial participants were enrolled by age into subgroups of 18-55, 56-69 and 70-plus years, and roughly 150, 30 and 60 TCR-sequenced participants, respectively, were included in these subgroups.

What the authors observed across the whole study: Because no day 14 peak-response samples were available, repertoires were characterized only after the peak T cell response. Participants were mostly white British, with more females than males. The authors suggested clonal diversity may have been underestimated. Conclusions about previously exposed vaccinees are limited, since just five to seven AZD1222 recipients were seropositive for SARS-CoV-2 at baseline. Spike-specific TCR breadth and depth rose significantly after two AZD1222 doses compared with day 0 and with MenACWY recipients. Epitopes outside the regions mutated in the B.1.351 and B.1.1.7 variants were reportedly recognized by nearly half of the unique spike-specific TCRs. The vaccine-associated CD4 TCRs covered the entire spike protein, and the dominant responses fell in regions 160-218 and 743-854. In the small 56-69-year group, the increase in depth fell short of significance, most likely because of low power.

CDR1 LNHDA and CDR2 SQIVND are derived from the germline V gene (reference sequence). The CDR3 contains 14 residues, cysteine and phenylalanine counted. Only the CDR3 DNA stays, 42 bases, in frame from base 1. Unmatched junction bases come to 6, with V trimmed by 5 bases and J by 3 bases. Sample time point, as interpreted from the label and publication: baseline before first vaccination. The vaccinee samples were drawn from two UK trials, COV001 and COV002, one of which was a single-blind randomized controlled phase 2/3 trial testing AZD1222 (ChAdOx1 nCoV-19) in healthy adults. For TCRbeta chain sequencing, PBMC samples from trial participants were taken at day 0 and at day 28 after the second dose. The CDR3 regions of human TCRbeta chains were subjected to immunosequencing. In the paper's pipeline: TCRs in the repertoires were compared against a reference library of SARS-CoV-2-specific TCRs that had been generated with the MIRA antigen-specificity platform. Breadth was defined as the fraction of unique TCRs that were SARS-CoV-2-associated, and depth was defined as the fraction of total T cells that were SARS-CoV-2-associated. Using the MIRA data, each spike-specific TCR was assigned both to the spike region to which the TCR was reactive and to a CD4 or CD8 class. Log10-transformed breadth and depth values were compared by one-way ANOVA with Sidak's multiple comparisons tests. TCRdb provides this immuneACCESS table in a form limited to in-frame rearrangements. Some clones are lacking; in checked studies, under half of them reflect an unresolved V gene, and why the rest are absent is not known. Clonal size and the V and J genes are those of that table, whereas D and trimming came from the DNA. Recorded for this sample are about 86,000 clones; over 85% of them occurred a single time. In total, the top ten clones hold about 2.2% of the sample.

Concerning this clone: Its antigen is unknown. No much larger clone exists at a distance of one base, and base qualities are not known.

The receptor was isolated from an adult in good health. Recombination connected TRBV19 to TRBJ1-1; 7 junctional bases match TRBD1. This specimen consisted of peripheral blood, obtained on day 0 of AZD1222 vaccination. The DNA reads TGTGCCAGTAGTGCGGGACAGCGTTACACTGAAGCTTTCTTT. It translates to CASSAGQRYTEAFF.